This T cell receptor beta chain was captured by sequencing in a study of blood T cell repertoires in COVID-19. The overall study: The cDNA or gDNA used as material had been derived from T cells, B-cell-depleted T cells, or PBMCs.

Method: immunoSEQ multiplex PCR; TCRdb's copy keeps in-frame clones and lacks some. The sample has about 190,000 clones, around 82% seen once. The CDR3 sequence is 13 residues long. Trimming stripped 6 bases from V and 4 bases from J, with 10 bases between. The germline CDR1 and CDR2 sequences are MRHNA and SNTAGT. Sequencing was carried out using PBMCs or T cells enriched from blood (not recorded which). This chain connects TRBV6-4 to TRBJ1-5; D call uncertain. The clonotype originates from a woman aged 50 to 60 with acute COVID-19. CDR3 nucleotides: TGTGCCAGCAGCCGCAAACTAAATCAGCCCCAGCATTTT. It encodes CASSRKLNQPQHF.